Sequencing of this TCR beta chain was carried out in a study of PD-1 blockade in classical Hodgkin lymphoma. Relapse after autologous stem cell transplantation occurred in every patient, and brentuximab vedotin exposure varied. On this clone itself: Its antigen is not identified.

Trimming left V 2 bases short and J 8 bases short, with 18 bases between. Germline CDR1 reads MGHRA; CDR2 reads YSYEKL. The CDR3 covers 15 residues. Notes on the study in general: TCR diversity rose significantly by C4D1 in CD4+ but not CD8+ cells. Repertoire differences have undefined causes, possibly disease activity or prior therapy. In newly diagnosed patients, baseline TCR diversity was reportedly below that of healthy donors.

The assay was immunoSEQ multiplex PCR, and TCRdb's table has in-frame clones only and misses some. The sample includes 12,000 or so clones, more than 85% seen only once; the top ten take 20% to 25%. The source was peripheral blood mononuclear cells (PBMCs), collected at baseline. The chain carries TRBV4-1 and TRBJ1-2; the D gene is possibly TRBD1 (5 bases). This receptor was taken from a human donor with classical Hodgkin lymphoma. For the CDR3, the DNA is TGCGCCAGCAGCCAAAGCTGGGGCCAACGGGAAGGCTACACCTTC. Translation: CASSQSWGQREGYTF.